These T cell receptor beta chains were read from a single sample in a study of T cells in localized non-small cell lung cancer. TCRdb's table, derived via immunoSEQ multiplex PCR, lists solely in-frame clones and lacks some. Of more than 20,000 clones listed, 65% to 90% are singletons. The sample in question was peripheral blood, obtained before any cancer treatment. These receptor sequences come from a female donor of 60 years or more with stage I lung adenocarcinoma. Both conserved end residues are part of each CDR3. D genes are given only for firm matches. For some rows the clone size is stated as once, few or many, or as a class when expanded; others skip it.

clone size: .
V gene: TRBV6-6
J gene: TRBJ1-5
D gene: .
CDR3 protein: CASSYSRGNQPQHF
CDR3 DNA: TGTGCCAGCAGTTACTCGAGGGGCAATCAGCCCCAGCATTTT

clone size: .
V gene: TRBV20-1
J gene: TRBJ1-1
D gene: .
CDR3 protein: CSASSNTEAFF
CDR3 DNA: TGCAGTGCTAGCAGCAACACTGAAGCTTTCTTT

clone size: .
V gene: TRBV5-6
J gene: TRBJ1-5
D gene: TRBD1
CDR3 protein: CASSYGTGQHQPQHF
CDR3 DNA: TGTGCCAGCAGCTACGGGACAGGGCAGCATCAGCCCCAGCATTTT

clone size: .
V gene: TRBV6-1
J gene: TRBJ1-5
D gene: TRBD1
CDR3 protein: CASSQDRGVSQPQHF
CDR3 DNA: TGTGCCAGCAGCCAGGACAGGGGAGTGAGTCAGCCCCAGCATTTT

clone size: .
V gene: TRBV30
J gene: TRBJ1-4
D gene: TRBD1
CDR3 protein: CAWSKGGRGEKLFF
CDR3 DNA: TGTGCCTGGAGTAAAGGGGGCCGGGGTGAAAAACTGTTTTTT

clone size: few
V gene: TRBV7-9
J gene: TRBJ2-7
D gene: .
CDR3 protein: CASSSRQAGTYEQYF
CDR3 DNA: TGTGCCAGCAGCTCTCGACAGGCCGGCACCTACGAGCAGTACTTC

clone size: .
V gene: TRBV7-7
J gene: TRBJ2-7
D gene: TRBD1
CDR3 protein: CASSLGQGAVYEQYF
CDR3 DNA: TGTGCTAGCAGCTTAGGTCAGGGGGCGGTCTACGAGCAGTACTTC

clone size: .
V gene: TRBV7-8
J gene: TRBJ1-1
D gene: .
CDR3 protein: CASSARLGSTEAFF
CDR3 DNA: TGTGCCAGCAGCGCTCGTTTGGGCAGCACTGAAGCTTTCTTT

clone size: few
V gene: TRBV11-3
J gene: TRBJ2-3
D gene: .
CDR3 protein: CASSLRRGRGTDTQYF
CDR3 DNA: TGTGCCAGCAGCTTAAGGAGGGGTCGAGGCACAGATACGCAGTATTTT

clone size: once
V gene: TRBV7-3
J gene: TRBJ2-3
D gene: .
CDR3 protein: CASSQQGDTQYF
CDR3 DNA: TGTGCCAGCTCACAACAAGGGGATACGCAGTATTTT

clone size: .
V gene: TRBV6-6
J gene: TRBJ1-5
D gene: .
CDR3 protein: CVAGPYSNQPQHF
CDR3 DNA: TGTGTCGCAGGGCCCTATAGCAATCAGCCCCAGCATTTT

clone size: once
V gene: TRBV5-1
J gene: TRBJ2-5
D gene: TRBD1
CDR3 protein: CASQTGTGGAETQYF
CDR3 DNA: TGCGCCAGTCAAACCGGGACAGGGGGAGCAGAGACCCAGTACTTC

clone size: .
V gene: TRBV25-1
J gene: TRBJ1-3
D gene: .
CDR3 protein: CASSELKSGNTIYF
CDR3 DNA: TGTGCCAGCAGTGAACTTAAGTCTGGAAACACCATATATTTT

clone size: .
V gene: TRBV5-1
J gene: TRBJ2-3
D gene: .
CDR3 protein: CASSLGFSSTDTQYF
CDR3 DNA: TGCGCCAGCAGCTTGGGTTTCTCTAGCACAGATACGCAGTATTTT

clone size: .
V gene: TRBV5-6
J gene: TRBJ2-1
D gene: TRBD2
CDR3 protein: CASSAIAGAPYNEQFF
CDR3 DNA: TGTGCCAGCAGCGCAATAGCGGGAGCCCCTTACAATGAGCAGTTCTTC

clone size: .
V gene: TRBV6-1
J gene: TRBJ1-4
D gene: .
CDR3 protein: CASRDSGLLHEKLFF
CDR3 DNA: TGTGCCAGCAGAGACAGCGGCCTCCTTCATGAAAAACTGTTTTTT

clone size: .
V gene: TRBV6-6
J gene: TRBJ2-1
D gene: .
CDR3 protein: CASSFWTVRNEQFF
CDR3 DNA: TGTGCCAGCAGTTTCTGGACAGTGAGGAATGAGCAGTTCTTC

clone size: .
V gene: TRBV7-6
J gene: TRBJ2-1
D gene: TRBD1
CDR3 protein: CASTRGQGGNEQFF
CDR3 DNA: TGTGCCAGCACCCGGGGACAGGGCGGCAATGAGCAGTTCTTC

clone size: .
V gene: TRBV11-2
J gene: TRBJ1-3
D gene: .
CDR3 protein: CASSLAFGGRIGNTIYF
CDR3 DNA: TGTGCCAGCAGCTTAGCATTTGGGGGAAGAATAGGAAACACCATATATTTT

clone size: once
V gene: TRBV19
J gene: TRBJ1-4
D gene: .
CDR3 protein: CASRKGQEKLFF
CDR3 DNA: TGTGCCAGCCGAAAGGGTCAGGAAAAACTGTTTTTT

clone size: .
V gene: TRBV19
J gene: TRBJ2-2
D gene: TRBD2
CDR3 protein: CASSIGLAGNTGELFF
CDR3 DNA: TGTGCCAGTAGTATCGGACTAGCGGGGAACACCGGGGAGCTGTTTTTT

clone size: .
V gene: TRBV10-3
J gene: TRBJ1-1
D gene: .
CDR3 protein: CAISEPGGGHTEAFF
CDR3 DNA: TGTGCCATCAGTGAGCCTGGGGGGGGACACACTGAAGCTTTCTTT

clone size: .
V gene: TRBV30
J gene: TRBJ1-3
D gene: .
CDR3 protein: CAWKARTSFSGNTIYF
CDR3 DNA: TGTGCCTGGAAGGCGAGGACATCCTTCTCTGGAAACACCATATATTTT

clone size: .
V gene: TRBV6-1
J gene: TRBJ2-7
D gene: .
CDR3 protein: CASSLTGGNYEQYF
CDR3 DNA: TGTGCCAGCAGCCTGACAGGTGGTAACTACGAGCAGTACTTC

clone size: .
V gene: TRBV14
J gene: TRBJ2-1
D gene: .
CDR3 protein: CASGRIPNEQFF
CDR3 DNA: TGTGCCAGCGGGAGGATCCCTAATGAGCAGTTCTTC

clone size: .
V gene: TRBV11-2
J gene: TRBJ2-7
D gene: .
CDR3 protein: CASSLVGRYYEQYF
CDR3 DNA: TGTGCCAGCAGCTTAGTGGGACGTTACTACGAGCAGTACTTC

clone size: .
V gene: TRBV19
J gene: TRBJ2-1
D gene: .
CDR3 protein: CASSILTGSTHNEQFF
CDR3 DNA: TGTGCCAGTAGTATCCTGACAGGCTCAACCCACAATGAGCAGTTCTTC

clone size: once
V gene: TRBV28
J gene: TRBJ1-5
D gene: .
CDR3 protein: CASSLISGLQPQHF
CDR3 DNA: TGTGCCAGCAGTTTGATCAGCGGGCTTCAGCCCCAGCATTTT

clone size: .
V gene: TRBV19
J gene: TRBJ1-5
D gene: TRBD1
CDR3 protein: CASSPRGEIGQPQHF
CDR3 DNA: TGTGCCAGTAGCCCCAGGGGGGAGATAGGTCAGCCCCAGCATTTT

clone size: .
V gene: TRBV11-3
J gene: TRBJ2-5
D gene: .
CDR3 protein: CASSLDSQETQYF
CDR3 DNA: TGTGCCAGCAGCTTGGACAGCCAAGAGACCCAGTACTTC

clone size: medium-sized
V gene: TRBV5-6
J gene: TRBJ2-7
D gene: .
CDR3 protein: CASSPLQSSYEQYF
CDR3 DNA: TGTGCCAGCAGCCCCTTACAGAGCTCCTACGAGCAGTACTTC

clone size: .
V gene: TRBV19
J gene: TRBJ1-1
D gene: .
CDR3 protein: CASRWGAENTEAFF
CDR3 DNA: TGTGCCAGTAGATGGGGGGCGGAGAACACTGAAGCTTTCTTT

clone size: .
V gene: TRBV2
J gene: TRBJ1-4
D gene: TRBD1
CDR3 protein: CASRPTGVPNEKLFF
CDR3 DNA: TGTGCCAGCAGACCGACAGGGGTTCCTAATGAAAAACTGTTTTTT

clone size: .
V gene: TRBV7-3
J gene: TRBJ2-5
D gene: .
CDR3 protein: CASSLETQYF
CDR3 DNA: TGTGCCAGCAGCTTGGAGACCCAGTACTTC

clone size: .
V gene: TRBV19
J gene: TRBJ1-5
D gene: .
CDR3 protein: CASSIYVGARSQPQHF
CDR3 DNA: TGTGCCAGTAGTATTTATGTGGGGGCCAGGAGTCAGCCCCAGCATTTT

clone size: once
V gene: TRBV29-1
J gene: TRBJ1-3
D gene: TRBD1
CDR3 protein: CSGWDREDGNTIYF
CDR3 DNA: TGCAGCGGATGGGACAGAGAAGACGGAAACACCATATATTTT

clone size: .
V gene: TRBV5-6
J gene: TRBJ2-2
D gene: .
CDR3 protein: CASSPRRGTGNTGELFF
CDR3 DNA: TGTGCCAGCAGCCCCCGGAGGGGAACCGGGAACACCGGGGAGCTGTTTTTT

clone size: .
V gene: TRBV9
J gene: TRBJ2-3
D gene: TRBD2
CDR3 protein: CASSARGRTPPDTQYF
CDR3 DNA: TGTGCCAGCAGCGCCCGCGGGAGAACCCCTCCAGATACGCAGTATTTT

clone size: .
V gene: TRBV7-3
J gene: TRBJ2-1
D gene: TRBD2
CDR3 protein: CASSARTSGGHNEQFF
CDR3 DNA: TGTGCCAGCAGCGCCCGGACTAGCGGGGGCCACAATGAGCAGTTCTTC

clone size: once
V gene: TRBV6-5
J gene: TRBJ1-3
D gene: .
CDR3 protein: CASHQVAGNTIYF
CDR3 DNA: TGTGCCAGCCATCAGGTTGCAGGAAACACCATATATTTT

clone size: medium-sized
V gene: TRBV9
J gene: TRBJ1-5
D gene: TRBD1
CDR3 protein: CASSVEGQSGQPQHF
CDR3 DNA: TGTGCCAGCAGCGTAGAGGGACAGAGCGGTCAGCCCCAGCATTTT

clone size: .
V gene: TRBV7-6
J gene: TRBJ1-1
D gene: .
CDR3 protein: CASSFDPMGGSNTEAFF
CDR3 DNA: TGTGCCAGCAGCTTTGACCCTATGGGGGGGAGTAACACTGAAGCTTTCTTT

clone size: .
V gene: TRBV6-1
J gene: TRBJ1-1
D gene: .
CDR3 protein: CASSEGIQGKGDFEAFF
CDR3 DNA: TGTGCCAGCAGTGAGGGGATACAGGGAAAGGGGGATTTCGAAGCTTTCTTT

clone size: medium-sized
V gene: TRBV19
J gene: TRBJ1-3
D gene: TRBD1
CDR3 protein: CASRNTGDGNTIYF
CDR3 DNA: TGTGCCAGTAGAAACACAGGGGATGGAAACACCATATATTTT

clone size: .
V gene: TRBV6-5
J gene: TRBJ1-1
D gene: .
CDR3 protein: CASRQGGGRTEAFF
CDR3 DNA: TGTGCCAGCAGGCAGGGAGGCGGACGCACTGAAGCTTTCTTT

clone size: .
V gene: TRBV6-5
J gene: TRBJ2-7
D gene: TRBD2
CDR3 protein: CASSYRLAGIYEQYF
CDR3 DNA: TGTGCCAGCAGTTACCGACTAGCGGGGATCTACGAGCAGTACTTC

clone size: .
V gene: TRBV5-1
J gene: TRBJ2-3
D gene: .
CDR3 protein: CASSLEGPPDTQYF
CDR3 DNA: TGCGCCAGCAGCTTGGAGGGCCCGCCGGATACGCAGTATTTT

clone size: .
V gene: TRBV7-3
J gene: TRBJ1-2
D gene: .
CDR3 protein: CASSFQGGGYTF
CDR3 DNA: TGTGCCAGCAGCTTTCAGGGAGGCGGCTACACCTTC

clone size: .
V gene: TRBV7-9
J gene: TRBJ1-1
D gene: .
CDR3 protein: CASSPRGAGLNTEAFF
CDR3 DNA: TGTGCCAGCAGCCCTCGGGGGGCAGGGCTGAACACTGAAGCTTTCTTT

clone size: .
V gene: TRBV6-5
J gene: TRBJ1-4
D gene: TRBD1
CDR3 protein: CASSYSRDRFFEKLFF
CDR3 DNA: TGTGCCAGCAGTTACTCGAGGGACAGGTTCTTTGAAAAACTGTTTTTT

clone size: .
V gene: TRBV6-1
J gene: TRBJ1-1
D gene: TRBD1
CDR3 protein: CASSLGQIMNTEAFF
CDR3 DNA: TGTGCCAGCAGTCTGGGACAGATTATGAACACTGAAGCTTTCTTT

clone size: once
V gene: TRBV5-4
J gene: TRBJ2-5
D gene: TRBD2
CDR3 protein: CASSRSGGGLAGGKETQYF
CDR3 DNA: TGTGCCAGCAGCAGATCAGGGGGCGGATTAGCGGGGGGGAAAGAGACCCAGTACTTC

clone size: few
V gene: TRBV2
J gene: TRBJ1-1
D gene: .
CDR3 protein: CASSEEGWSEAFF
CDR3 DNA: TGTGCCAGCAGTGAAGAGGGCTGGTCTGAAGCTTTCTTT

clone size: .
V gene: TRBV5-6
J gene: TRBJ2-3
D gene: TRBD2
CDR3 protein: CASSLVKRGALTDTQYF
CDR3 DNA: TGTGCCAGCAGCTTGGTCAAGCGGGGGGCTCTCACAGATACGCAGTATTTT

clone size: .
V gene: TRBV5-1
J gene: TRBJ2-1
D gene: .
CDR3 protein: CASSLYPPRSGGNEQFF
CDR3 DNA: TGCGCCAGCAGCTTGTATCCCCCCCGGTCCGGAGGGAATGAGCAGTTCTTC